This T cell receptor (beta chain) was documented in a study of blood T cell repertoires in COVID-19. Study-level information: Whether acute or convalescent, the COVID-19 samples came from the United States, Italy and Spain. Nucleic acid was either cDNA or gDNA, and it came from T cells, B-cell-depleted T cells, or PBMCs.

In the original workflow: Nucleated cell counts were estimated from reference gene primer amplification. Repertoires were generated with immunoSEQ multiplex PCR, while TCRdb's copy carries only in-frame clones and drops some. V, J and clone size are taken as reported in that table, and D and trimming were inferred from the DNA itself. Among roughly 45,000 clones listed, approximately 87% were seen once. Germline CDR1 and CDR2: SGHKS and YYEKEE (reference sequence). The CDR3 has 15 amino acids. V gave up 3 bases and J gave up 5 bases, with 14 bases separating them. Material for sequencing was peripheral blood. This clonotype was obtained from a human donor in a cohort sampled during active COVID-19. This sequence joins TRBV5-5 and TRBJ1-4; D is perhaps TRBD1 (6 bases). CDR3 sequence reads: CASSSGGGANEKLFF. The CDR3, as DNA: TGTGCCAGCAGCTCTGGAGGGGGGGCGAATGAAAAACTGTTTTTT.